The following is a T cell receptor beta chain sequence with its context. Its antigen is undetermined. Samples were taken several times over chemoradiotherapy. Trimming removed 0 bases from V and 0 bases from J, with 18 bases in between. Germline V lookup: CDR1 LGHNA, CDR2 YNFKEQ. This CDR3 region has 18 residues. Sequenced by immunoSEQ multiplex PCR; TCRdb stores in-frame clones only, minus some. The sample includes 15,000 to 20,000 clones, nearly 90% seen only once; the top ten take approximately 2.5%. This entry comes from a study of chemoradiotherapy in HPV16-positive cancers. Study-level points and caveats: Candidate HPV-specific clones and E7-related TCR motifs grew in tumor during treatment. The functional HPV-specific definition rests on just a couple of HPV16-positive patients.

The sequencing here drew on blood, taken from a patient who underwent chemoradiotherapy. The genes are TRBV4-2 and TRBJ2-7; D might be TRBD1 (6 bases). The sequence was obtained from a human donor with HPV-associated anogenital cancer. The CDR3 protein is CASSQERVLDRSSYEQYF. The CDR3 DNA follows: TGTGCCAGCAGCCAAGAGCGCGTACTCGACAGGAGCTCCTACGAGCAGTACTTC.